The 8 T cell receptor beta chains below come from one sample, sequenced in a study of T cell responses to AZD1222 COVID-19 vaccine. Method: immunoSEQ multiplex PCR; TCRdb's copy keeps in-frame clones and lacks some. The data contain approximately 140,000 clones, approximately 90% of them seen just once; the ten biggest clones take up about 3.3%. The sequencing here drew on peripheral blood, taken 28 days after the second AZD1222 dose. Receptor source: an adult who received the AZD1222 COVID-19 vaccine.

This clone was seen only once. The chain recombines TRBV3-1 (or the pseudogene TRBV3-2) with TRBJ2-1; 8 nucleotides agree with TRBD1. This CDR3 has 16 residues. The V gene end was trimmed by 4 bases and the J gene end by 6 bases; junction bases not matched to a gene: 11. The germline V gene has CDR1 LGHDT and CDR2 YNNKEL (reference sequence). CDR3 nucleotide sequence: TGTGCCAGCAGCCCGCGGACAGGGACCCCCCCCAATGAGCAGTTCTTC. Translation gives CASSPRTGTPPNEQFF.

This chain connects TRBV4-1 to TRBJ2-2; 9 bases are shared with TRBD1. The V and J ends lost 0 bases and 1 base, in that order; junction bases with no gene match: 18. Germline V CDR1 and CDR2: MGHRA, YSYEKL. The CDR3 loop spans 22 amino acids. This CDR3 is CASSQDLGTGSIQPLNTGELFF. Written as DNA, the CDR3 is TGCGCCAGCAGCCAAGATCTCGGGACAGGGTCCATTCAGCCTTTGAACACCGGGGAGCTGTTTTTT.

This clone was found a few times. The chain links TRBV29-1 to TRBJ2-2; TRBD1 matches at 7 bases. V gave up 0 bases and J gave up 2 bases; unmatched junction bases: 3. This CDR3 has 15 residues. CDR1 is SQVTM and CDR2 is ANQGSEA in the germline V gene. The CDR3 protein is CSVEDGTANTGELFF. CDR3 bases: TGCAGCGTTGAAGATGGGACAGCTAACACCGGGGAGCTGTTTTTT.

A few counts support this clone. This rearrangement joins TRBV7-6 to TRBJ2-7; D may match TRBD1 or TRBD2 (5 bases each). This CDR3 spans 14 amino acids. Germline loops: CDR1 SGHVS, CDR2 FNYEAQ. With 1 base removed from V and 7 bases from J, the gap between germline ends came to 14 bases. CDR3 amino acids: CASSLEGSGAEQYF. CDR3 nucleotides: TGTGCCAGCAGCTTAGAGGGGTCCGGGGCTGAGCAGTACTTC.

The chain is built from TRBV7-9 and TRBJ1-1, with 7 bases that match TRBD1. The length of the CDR3 is 13 residues. Germline CDR1 and CDR2: SEHNR and FQNEAQ (reference sequence). The V gene end was trimmed by 5 bases and the J gene end by 0 bases; junction bases not matched to a gene: 0. CDR3 DNA sequence: TGTGCCAGCAGCGGACAGGTGAACACTGAAGCTTTCTTT. Its protein is CASSGQVNTEAFF.

The V gene is TRBV5-6, the J gene TRBJ2-3; a possible D gene is TRBD2 (5 bases). The CDR3 is 14 residues long. Germline lookup yields CDR1 SGHDT and CDR2 YYEEEE. V shed 6 bases and J shed 2 bases, with 13 bases lying between them. The DNA of the CDR3 is TGTGCCAGCAACAATCCGGGGATCACAGATACGCAGTATTTT. Translating gives CASNNPGITDTQYF.

The chain couples TRBV27 to TRBJ1-2, with 7 bases lining up with TRBD1. The V gene's germline CDR1 is MNHEY and CDR2 SMNVEV (reference sequence). The CDR3 covers 16 residues. The junction had 10 bases not matched to a gene; V was cut back by 3 bases and J by 3 bases. This CDR3 is CASSLGRQGGDYGYTF. Here the CDR3 DNA reads TGTGCCAGCAGTTTGGGAAGACAGGGAGGAGACTATGGCTACACCTTC.

This clone was picked up one time. This chain connects TRBV5-3 to TRBJ2-3; D gene unclear. TRBV5-3 is placed among ORFs of uncertain function. The ends were cut back, 0 bases at V and 4 bases at J, with 6 bases in the middle. CDR3 length equals 13 residues. CDR3 loop: CARSLGRADTQYF. CDR3 in DNA: TGTGCCAGAAGCTTGGGTCGGGCAGATACGCAGTATTTT.